This T cell receptor (beta chain) originates from a study of shared clonotypes between healthy human individuals. CD45RO negativity and positive selection for CCR7 defined naive CD8 cells, a population that excluded terminally differentiated effector memory CD45RA+ cells. Libraries were prepared by immunoSEQ multiplex PCR; TCRdb keeps only in-frame clonotypes and omits some of them. This sample carries more than 500,000 clones, 85% to 95% of them seen once, and the ten largest clones take around 0.12%. Regarding this clone: This sample also contains other DNA sequences that code for the same CDR3.

Looked up from germline, CDR1 is MDHEN and CDR2 is SYDVKM. V shed 4 bases and J shed 5 bases, with 3 bases lying between them. CDR3 size: 11 residues. This chain uses TRBV28 with TRBJ2-1; D remains unclear. The sequencing sample was made of naive CD8+ T cells sorted from blood. The clonotype comes from a woman aged 25 to 39 in good health. The CDR3 spells CASSSNNEQFF. CDR3 bases: TGTGCCAGCAGTTCTAACAATGAGCAGTTCTTC.